The present T cell receptor beta chain was sequenced within a study of shared clonotypes between healthy human individuals. Study-wide findings and caveats: With several donors compared, around 5% of naive CD4 clonotypes were shared. Rarefaction exposed incomplete sorted-subset sequencing despite large depth.

A 200 ng quantity of DNA, 30,000 to 35,000 T cell genomes, went into the sorted-subset replicate PCRs. The protocol was immunoSEQ multiplex PCR, while the TCRdb copy is restricted to in-frame clones and leaves out a portion. This repertoire shows roughly 2.2 million clones, just under 95% found once; its top ten account for 0.3% to 0.4%. Turning to this clone: What it recognizes is unknown.

Germline assignment: CDR1 SNHLY and CDR2 FYNNEI. V lost 6 bases and J lost 6; bases outside the gene matches: 8. This CDR3 spans 15 amino acids. Sequencing input: naive CD4+ T cells from PBMCs. Subset indicated: CD45RA+ positively selected. The receptor's source is a man between 18 and 35 years old in good health. Some clones in this sample may be carry-over from other donors' samples. This chain joins TRBV2 and TRBJ1-5; 10 bases line up with TRBD1. CDR3 sequence: CASRTGTGVIQPQHF. The CDR3 bases are TGTGCCAGCAGAACCGGGACAGGGGTTATTCAGCCCCAGCATTTT.